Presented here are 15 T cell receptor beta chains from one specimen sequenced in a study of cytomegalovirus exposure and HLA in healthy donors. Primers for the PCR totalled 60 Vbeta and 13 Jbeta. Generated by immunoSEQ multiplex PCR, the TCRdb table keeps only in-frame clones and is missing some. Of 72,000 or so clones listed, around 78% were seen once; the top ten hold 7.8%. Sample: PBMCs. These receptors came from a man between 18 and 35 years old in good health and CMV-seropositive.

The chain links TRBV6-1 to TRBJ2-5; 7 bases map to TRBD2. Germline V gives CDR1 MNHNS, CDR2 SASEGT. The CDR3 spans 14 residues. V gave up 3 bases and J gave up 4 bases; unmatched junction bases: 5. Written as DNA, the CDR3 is TGTGCCAGCAGTGAGGGGACTATTGTAGAGACCCAGTACTTC. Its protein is CASSEGTIVETQYF.

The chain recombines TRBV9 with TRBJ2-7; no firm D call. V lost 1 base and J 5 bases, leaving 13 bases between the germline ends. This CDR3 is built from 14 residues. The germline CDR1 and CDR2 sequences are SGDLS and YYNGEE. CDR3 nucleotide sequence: TGTGCCAGCAGCGTACTATCCAGCGCCGACGAGCAGTACTTC. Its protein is CASSVLSSADEQYF. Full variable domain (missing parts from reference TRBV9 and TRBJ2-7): DSGVTQTPKHLITATGQRVTLRCSPRSGDLSVYWYQQSLDQGLQFLIQYYNGEERAKGNILERFSAQQFPDLHSELNLSSLELGDSALYFCASSVLSSADEQYFGPGTRLTVT.

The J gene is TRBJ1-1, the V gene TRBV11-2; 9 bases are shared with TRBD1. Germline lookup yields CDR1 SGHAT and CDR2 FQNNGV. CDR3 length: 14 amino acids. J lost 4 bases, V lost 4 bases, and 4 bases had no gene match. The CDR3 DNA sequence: TGTGCCAGCAGCTCACAGGGGGCCGGCACTGAAGCTTTCTTT. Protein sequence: CASSSQGAGTEAFF.

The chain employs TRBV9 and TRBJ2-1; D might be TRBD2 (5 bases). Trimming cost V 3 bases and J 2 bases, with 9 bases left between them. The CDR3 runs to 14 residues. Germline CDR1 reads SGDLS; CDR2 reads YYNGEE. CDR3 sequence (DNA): TGTGCCAGCAGCGCGGAGGTAACCTACAATGAGCAGTTCTTC. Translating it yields CASSAEVTYNEQFF.

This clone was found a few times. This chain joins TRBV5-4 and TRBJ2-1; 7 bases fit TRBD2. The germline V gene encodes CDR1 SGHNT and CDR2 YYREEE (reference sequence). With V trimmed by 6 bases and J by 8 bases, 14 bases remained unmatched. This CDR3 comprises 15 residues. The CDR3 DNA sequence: TGTGCCAGCAACCCACCCGGACTAGTCGTCCATGAGCAGTTCTTC. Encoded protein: CASNPPGLVVHEQFF.

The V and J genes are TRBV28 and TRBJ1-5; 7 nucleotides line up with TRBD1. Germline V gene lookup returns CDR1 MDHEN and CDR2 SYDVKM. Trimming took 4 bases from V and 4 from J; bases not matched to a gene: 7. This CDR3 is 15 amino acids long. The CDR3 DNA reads TGTGCCAGCAGTTCTTTGACAGGGACAAATCAGCCCCAGCATTTT. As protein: CASSSLTGTNQPQHF.

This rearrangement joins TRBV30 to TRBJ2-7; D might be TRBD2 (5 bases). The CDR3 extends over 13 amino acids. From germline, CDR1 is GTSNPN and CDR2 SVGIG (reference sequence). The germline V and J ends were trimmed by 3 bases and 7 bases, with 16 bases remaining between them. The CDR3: CAWRINPRGEQYF. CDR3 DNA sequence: TGTGCCTGGAGGATTAACCCCCGCGGGGAGCAGTACTTC.

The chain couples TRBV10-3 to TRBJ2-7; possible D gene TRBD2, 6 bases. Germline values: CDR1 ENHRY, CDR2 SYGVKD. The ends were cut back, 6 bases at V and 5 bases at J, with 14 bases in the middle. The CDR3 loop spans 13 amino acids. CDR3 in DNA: TGTGCCATCAGAGGAGGGGAATGGGACGAGCAGTACTTC. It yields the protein CAIRGGEWDEQYF.

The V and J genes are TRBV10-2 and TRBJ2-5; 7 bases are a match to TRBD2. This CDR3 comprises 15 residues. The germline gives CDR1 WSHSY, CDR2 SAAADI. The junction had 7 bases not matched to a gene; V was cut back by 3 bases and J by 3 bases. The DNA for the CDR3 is TGCGCCAGCAGTGAACTGGGGAGCGGGAAAGAGACCCAGTACTTC. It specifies CASSELGSGKETQYF.

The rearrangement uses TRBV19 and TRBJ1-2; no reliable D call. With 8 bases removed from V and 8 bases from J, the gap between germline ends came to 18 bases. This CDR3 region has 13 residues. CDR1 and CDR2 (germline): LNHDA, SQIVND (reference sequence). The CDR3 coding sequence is TGTGCCAGTCGGGGTGGAAAGAATGTGGGCTACACCTTC. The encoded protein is CASRGGKNVGYTF.

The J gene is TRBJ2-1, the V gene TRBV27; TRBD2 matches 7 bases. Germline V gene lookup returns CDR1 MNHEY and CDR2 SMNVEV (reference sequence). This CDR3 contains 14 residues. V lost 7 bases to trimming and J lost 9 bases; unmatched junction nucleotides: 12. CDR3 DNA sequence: TGTGCCAGCAAGCGGGATCCGACAGACCTTGAGCAGTTCTTC. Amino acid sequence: CASKRDPTDLEQFF.

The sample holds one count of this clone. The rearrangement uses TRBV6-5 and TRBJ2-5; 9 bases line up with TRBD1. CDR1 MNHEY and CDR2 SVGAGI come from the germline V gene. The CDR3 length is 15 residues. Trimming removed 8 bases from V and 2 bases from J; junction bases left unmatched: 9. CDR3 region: CASGSLTGGQETQYF. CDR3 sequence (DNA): TGTGCCAGCGGATCGCTGACAGGGGGGCAAGAGACCCAGTACTTC.

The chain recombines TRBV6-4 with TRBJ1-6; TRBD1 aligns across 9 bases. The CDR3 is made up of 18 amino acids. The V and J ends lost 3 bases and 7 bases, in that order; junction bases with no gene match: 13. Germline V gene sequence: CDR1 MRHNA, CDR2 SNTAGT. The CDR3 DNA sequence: TGTGCCAGCAGTGAAAGGGGACAGGGCCTCAAAAGGAATTCACCCCTCCACTTT. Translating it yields CASSERGQGLKRNSPLHF.

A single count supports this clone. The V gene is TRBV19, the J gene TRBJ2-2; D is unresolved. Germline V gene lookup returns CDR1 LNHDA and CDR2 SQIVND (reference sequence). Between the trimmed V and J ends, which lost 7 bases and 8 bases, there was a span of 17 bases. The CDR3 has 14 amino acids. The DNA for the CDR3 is TGTGCCAGTACCTTTCAAGGAGCCGAGGGGGAGCTGTTTTTT. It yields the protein CASTFQGAEGELFF.

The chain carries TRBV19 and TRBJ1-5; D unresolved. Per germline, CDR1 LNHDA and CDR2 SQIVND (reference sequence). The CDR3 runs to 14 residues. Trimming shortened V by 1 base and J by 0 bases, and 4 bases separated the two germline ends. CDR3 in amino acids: CASSIVYSNQPQHF. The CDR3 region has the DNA TGTGCCAGTAGTATAGTCTATAGCAATCAGCCCCAGCATTTT.